Listed below are T cell receptor beta chains from one sample, sequenced in a study of blood T cell repertoires in COVID-19. Method: immunoSEQ multiplex PCR; TCRdb's copy keeps in-frame clones and lacks some. This table holds 20,000 to 25,000 clones, more than 80% found once. Sequences were obtained from peripheral blood. The receptors derive from a human donor in a cohort sampled during active COVID-19. The CDR3 runs from the conserved cysteine through the conserved F or W. Each record gives: V gene, clone size, CDR3 length, D gene, J gene, CDR3 protein, CDR3 DNA. A D gene is named only where the DNA matches it firmly. A row's size may be missing; if present it is once, few, many or a size class.

>TRBV5-5|.|18|TRBD2|TRBJ2-5
CASSQGLAGTGGQETQYF
TGTGCCAGCAGCCAGGGACTAGCGGGGACTGGGGGCCAAGAGACCCAGTACTTC
>TRBV5-1|once|15|.|TRBJ2-2
CASSSGDGRPGELFF
TGCGCCAGCAGCTCGGGGGACGGCAGACCCGGGGAGCTGTTTTTT
>TRBV6-5|once|15|.|TRBJ1-1
CASSYRATPNTEAFF
TGTGCCAGCAGTTACAGAGCAACCCCCAACACTGAAGCTTTCTTT
>TRBV5-4|.|14|TRBD1|TRBJ1-2
CASSSRQGWDGYTF
TGTGCCAGCAGCTCGCGACAGGGGTGGGATGGCTACACCTTC
>TRBV24-1|.|18|TRBD2|TRBJ2-3
CATSDPGASGRLADTQYF
TGTGCCACCAGTGACCCGGGGGCTAGCGGGAGGCTCGCAGATACGCAGTATTTT
>TRBV20-1|.|13|TRBD1|TRBJ2-1
CSASGQGANEQFF
TGCAGTGCTAGTGGGCAGGGGGCTAATGAGCAGTTCTTC
>TRBV7-2|.|19|TRBD1|TRBJ2-2
CASSSPRDRGGQNTGELFF
TGTGCCAGCAGCTCACCCCGGGACAGGGGGGGTCAGAACACCGGGGAGCTGTTTTTT
>TRBV4-1|.|16|.|TRBJ2-7
CASSQEGAGGNSEQYF
TGCGCCAGCAGCCAAGAAGGCGCAGGGGGGAATAGCGAGCAGTACTTC
>TRBV2|few|14|.|TRBJ1-3
CASHDRISGNTIYF
TGTGCCAGCCATGACAGAATCTCTGGAAACACCATATATTTT
>TRBV2|.|14|TRBD2|TRBJ2-1
CASSDVGLAGGGFF
TGTGCCAGCAGTGATGTGGGACTAGCGGGGGGTGGGTTCTTC
>TRBV7-6|.|15|TRBD2|TRBJ2-7
CASSRLGGSAYEQYF
TGTGCCAGCAGCCGCCTGGGAGGGAGCGCCTACGAGCAGTACTTC
>TRBV28|.|14|.|TRBJ1-5
CASSPAQPNQPQHF
TGTGCCAGCAGCCCCGCACAGCCCAATCAGCCCCAGCATTTT
>TRBV4-1|.|12|TRBD1|TRBJ1-2
CASSQPLTGIFF
TGCGCCAGCAGCCAACCGTTGACAGGGATTTTCTTC
>TRBV9|.|14|TRBD1|TRBJ1-4
CASSQGVVDEKLFF
TGTGCCAGCAGCCAGGGGGTGGTGGATGAAAAACTGTTTTTT
>TRBV5-1|.|19|TRBD2|TRBJ2-1
CASSPIGTSGRARYNEQFF
TGCGCCAGCAGCCCCATCGGGACTAGCGGGAGGGCTCGGTACAATGAGCAGTTCTTC
>TRBV10-2|.|14|.|TRBJ2-7
CASSEAAEVYEQYF
TGCGCCAGCAGTGAGGCGGCCGAGGTCTACGAGCAGTACTTC
>TRBV7-9|.|13|.|TRBJ1-1
CASSLGGPTEAFF
TGTGCCAGCAGCTTAGGGGGCCCCACTGAAGCTTTCTTT
>TRBV27|.|14|TRBD1|TRBJ1-2
CASSLLGQGGGYTF
TGTGCCAGCAGTTTATTGGGACAGGGGGGCGGCTACACCTTC
>TRBV19|.|16|TRBD1|TRBJ2-7
CASSMGWDRGSSEQYF
TGTGCCAGTAGTATGGGTTGGGACAGGGGTTCATCCGAGCAGTACTTC
>TRBV11-3|.|18|TRBD2|TRBJ2-7
CASSLARPRREISYEQYF
TGTGCCAGCAGCTTAGCGCGGCCGCGGCGGGAGATCTCCTACGAGCAGTACTTC
>TRBV6-5|.|15|TRBD1|TRBJ1-5
CASSYNQGDNQPQHF
TGTGCCAGCAGTTACAATCAGGGGGACAATCAGCCCCAGCATTTT
>TRBV27|.|12|.|TRBJ1-1
CASSIVGTEAFF
TGTGCCAGCAGTATTGTCGGGACTGAAGCTTTCTTT
>TRBV6-5|few|13|.|TRBJ1-1
CASSRQANTEAFF
TGTGCCAGCAGCCGACAGGCGAACACTGAAGCTTTCTTT
>TRBV6-6|.|14|.|TRBJ1-4
CASSYGGTNEKLFF
TGTGCCAGCAGTTACGGGGGGACTAATGAAAAACTGTTTTTT
>TRBV28|.|15|TRBD1|TRBJ2-1
CASSTRDRGWNEQFF
TGTGCCAGCAGTACCCGGGACAGGGGATGGAATGAGCAGTTCTTC
>TRBV18|.|18|TRBD2|TRBJ2-1
CASSPAPLAGGLNNEQFF
TGTGCCAGCTCACCAGCCCCCCTAGCGGGGGGTCTCAACAATGAGCAGTTCTTC
>TRBV5-6|.|15|TRBD1|TRBJ1-6
CASSLGQGVGSPLHF
TGTGCCAGCAGCTTGGGGCAGGGGGTCGGTTCACCCCTCCACTTT
>TRBV30|.|15|TRBD1|TRBJ1-5
CAWSADRGSNQPQHF
TGTGCCTGGAGTGCGGACAGGGGTAGCAATCAGCCCCAGCATTTT
>TRBV28|once|14|.|TRBJ1-2
CASSLPGYNYGYTF
TGTGCCAGCAGTTTACCAGGGTATAACTATGGCTACACCTTC
>TRBV5-4|.|14|.|TRBJ1-6
CASSLIGLNSPLHF
TGTGCCAGCAGCTTGATCGGACTGAATTCACCCCTCCACTTT
>TRBV5-1|.|17|.|TRBJ2-2
CASSLAAGLTNTGELFF
TGCGCCAGCAGCTTGGCTGCAGGGTTAACGAACACCGGGGAGCTGTTTTTT
>TRBV2|.|15|TRBD2|TRBJ2-1
CASSRLAGDLNEQFF
TGTGCCAGCAGCCGACTAGCGGGTGATCTAAATGAGCAGTTCTTC
>TRBV18|.|17|TRBD2|TRBJ2-1
CASSPSLSGRAYNEQFF
TGTGCCAGCTCACCATCTTTGAGCGGGAGGGCCTACAATGAGCAGTTCTTC
>TRBV4-1|.|17|.|TRBJ2-2
CASSQREAGGGSGELFF
TGCGCCAGCAGCCAACGCGAGGCAGGGGGAGGCTCCGGGGAGCTGTTTTTT
>TRBV7-3|.|15|TRBD1|TRBJ1-2
CASSLNSRGGHGYTF
TGTGCCAGCAGCTTAAATTCTAGAGGGGGCCATGGCTACACCTTC
>TRBV28|.|15|TRBD2|TRBJ2-7
CASSPRGSGRYEQYF
TGTGCCAGCAGTCCCCGGGGTAGCGGGAGATACGAGCAGTACTTC
>TRBV6-6|.|16|TRBD2|TRBJ2-3
CASRPNGGGSTDTQYF
TGTGCCAGCAGACCAAACGGGGGGGGCAGCACAGATACGCAGTATTTT
>TRBV30|.|17|TRBD1|TRBJ2-3
CAWSKSPGTGAADTQYF
TGTGCCTGGAGCAAATCCCCCGGGACAGGGGCCGCAGATACGCAGTATTTT
>TRBV6-5|.|16|TRBD2|TRBJ2-5
CASSYSQRGGGETQYF
TGTGCCAGCAGTTACTCGCAGCGGGGGGGCGGCGAGACCCAGTACTTC
>TRBV5-4|.|16|TRBD2|TRBJ2-7
CASSLAGGAVSYEQYF
TGTGCCAGCAGCTTGGCGGGGGGGGCAGTATCCTACGAGCAGTACTTC
>TRBV27|.|15|TRBD1|TRBJ1-1
CASSRSTGAPTEAFF
TGTGCCAGCAGTCGTTCGACAGGGGCTCCCACTGAAGCTTTCTTT
>TRBV19|.|14|.|TRBJ1-4
CASSMGRMNEKLFF
TGTGCCAGTAGTATGGGGCGGATGAATGAAAAACTGTTTTTT
>TRBV11-3|once|13|.|TRBJ1-1
CASSLTARTEAFF
TGTGCCAGCAGCTTGACAGCTCGGACTGAAGCTTTCTTT
>TRBV27|.|17|.|TRBJ2-4
CASSLLGAGEPKNIQYF
TGTGCCAGCAGTTTATTAGGGGCAGGGGAACCCAAAAACATTCAGTACTTC
>TRBV28|few|16|.|TRBJ2-5
CASSLWFGGPAETQYF
TGTGCCAGCAGTTTATGGTTCGGGGGGCCGGCGGAGACCCAGTACTTC
>TRBV19|once|16|TRBD2|TRBJ2-7
CASSTTLAGGSYEQYF
TGTGCCAGTAGTACCACCCTAGCGGGAGGGTCCTACGAGCAGTACTTC
>TRBV12-5|.|15|TRBD2|TRBJ2-3
CASGLFGEGTDTQYF
TGTGCTAGTGGTTTATTCGGGGAGGGGACAGATACGCAGTATTTT
>TRBV5-6|.|16|TRBD1|TRBJ1-5
CASSPFGTGSNQPQHF
TGTGCCAGCAGCCCCTTCGGGACAGGGTCGAATCAGCCCCAGCATTTT
>TRBV18|.|15|.|TRBJ2-7
CASSPLWGGSHEQYF
TGTGCCAGCTCACCCCTTTGGGGGGGCTCACACGAGCAGTACTTC
>TRBV5-1|.|13|TRBD1|TRBJ1-5
CASSFTGDQPQHF
TGCGCCAGCAGCTTCACAGGGGATCAGCCCCAGCATTTT
>TRBV18|.|18|TRBD2|TRBJ2-5
CASSPPGLAGGSGETQYF
TGTGCCAGCTCACCGCCGGGACTAGCGGGGGGTAGCGGAGAGACCCAGTACTTC
>TRBV29-1|.|13|.|TRBJ1-1
CSVEDTTASEAFF
TGCAGCGTTGAAGATACCACGGCTAGTGAAGCTTTCTTT
>TRBV27|.|16|.|TRBJ1-4
CASSLSGGRANEKLFF
TGTGCCAGCAGTTTAAGCGGGGGACGGGCTAATGAAAAACTGTTTTTT
>TRBV9|.|13|.|TRBJ2-3
CASSFGSTDTQYF
TGTGCCAGCAGTTTCGGTAGCACAGATACGCAGTATTTT
>TRBV30|.|13|.|TRBJ1-5
CAWSRESNQPQHF
TGTGCCTGGAGCAGGGAAAGCAATCAGCCCCAGCATTTT
>TRBV12-5|.|15|.|TRBJ2-7
CASGRRTGISYEQYF
TGTGCTAGTGGTAGACGGACGGGGATTTCCTACGAGCAGTACTTC
>TRBV19|few|15|TRBD1|TRBJ2-2
CASSILKGATGELFF
TGTGCCAGTAGTATTTTGAAGGGGGCCACCGGGGAGCTGTTTTTT
>TRBV9|.|15|.|TRBJ1-5
CASSGGGGLGQPQHF
TGTGCCAGCAGCGGAGGTGGAGGGCTAGGACAGCCCCAGCATTTT